This T cell receptor (beta chain) was identified during a study of memory CD8 T cells in hepatitis C reinfection. In the study overall: HCV reinfection: RNA-positive following two negative tests at least 60 days apart.

Method: immunoSEQ multiplex PCR; TCRdb's copy keeps in-frame clones and lacks some. The data show just over 45,000 clones, approximately 89% seen once. With 8 bases removed from V and 10 bases from J, the gap between germline ends came to 18 bases. CDR1 and CDR2 from the germline V gene are MNHNS and SASEGT. CDR3 length: 14 residues. The time point is: late/post reinfection, 12 to 24 weeks after detection. Sorted cells were sequenced directly ex vivo without any in vitro expansion. The Montreal HEPCO cohort supplied donors who inject drugs. Total naive CD8 T cells were sorted as viable CD3+ CD8+ CD45RO- cells from a couple of donors.

The receptor comes from a man between 18 and 35 years old with hepatitis C virus infection. The sequencing input was naive CD8+ T cells sorted from blood. The chain carries TRBV6-1 and TRBJ1-6; D is uncertain. CDR3 bases: TGTGCCAGCCGGGAGGGTCCAACTGGGTCACCCCTCCACTTT. Translating it yields CASREGPTGSPLHF.